This T cell receptor beta chain was captured by sequencing in a study of cytomegalovirus exposure and HLA in healthy donors. Study-wide context: Of 350 to 400 genotyped donors, around 80% grouped in the Caucasian-associated ancestry cluster. Findings of the study overall: A classifier reportedly called cytomegalovirus status with high sensitivity and specificity. Differences between HLA loci emerged in a later analysis of TCR association rates, with DRB1 most and HLA-C fewest. A later analysis showed HLA-associated TCR beta chains outstripping equally common others in clonal expansion.

Worth noting for this clone: The antigen is unknown.

Primers for the PCR totalled 60 Vbeta and 13 Jbeta. Assay: immunoSEQ multiplex PCR; the TCRdb copy retains only in-frame clones and omits some. Found here are around 130,000 clones, around 80% of them singletons; the top ten hold roughly 2.7%. Germline trimming cut 4 bases from V and 3 bases from J; bases unmatched to any gene: 2. Germline lookup yields CDR1 MGHDK and CDR2 SYGVNS. CDR3 length: 13 amino acids. Sequenced input: PBMCs. This receptor was obtained from a middle-aged man in good health and CMV-seronegative. This chain uses TRBV25-1 with TRBJ1-2; 7 bases match TRBD1. CDR3 sequence: CASSGGTDYGYTF. CDR3 DNA sequence: TGTGCCAGCAGTGGCGGGACAGACTATGGCTACACCTTC.